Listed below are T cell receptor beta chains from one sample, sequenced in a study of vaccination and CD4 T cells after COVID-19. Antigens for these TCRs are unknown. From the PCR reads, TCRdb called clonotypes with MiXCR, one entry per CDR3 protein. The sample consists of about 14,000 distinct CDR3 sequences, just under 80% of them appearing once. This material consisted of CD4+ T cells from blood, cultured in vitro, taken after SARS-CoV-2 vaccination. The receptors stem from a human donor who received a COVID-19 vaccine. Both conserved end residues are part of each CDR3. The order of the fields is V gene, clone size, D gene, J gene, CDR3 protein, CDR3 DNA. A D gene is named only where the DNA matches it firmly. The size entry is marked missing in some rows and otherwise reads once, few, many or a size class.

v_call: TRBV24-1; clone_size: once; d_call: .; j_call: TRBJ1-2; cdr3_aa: CATSDSGAEYGYTF; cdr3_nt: TGTGCCACCAGTGATTCGGGCGCGGAGTACGGCTACACCTTC
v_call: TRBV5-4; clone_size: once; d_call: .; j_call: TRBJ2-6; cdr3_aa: CASSLTVSGANVLTF; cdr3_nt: TGTGCCAGCAGCTTGACAGTCTCTGGGGCCAACGTCCTGACTTTC
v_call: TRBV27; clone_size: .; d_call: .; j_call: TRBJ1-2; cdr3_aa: CASSLSNPIYGYTF; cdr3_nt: TGTGCCAGCAGTCTTTCAAACCCGATCTATGGCTACACCTTC
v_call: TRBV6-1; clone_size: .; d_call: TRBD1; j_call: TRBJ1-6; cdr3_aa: CASSMGQSFMSPLHF; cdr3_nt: TGTGCCAGCAGTATGGGACAGTCTTTTATGTCACCCCTCCACTTT
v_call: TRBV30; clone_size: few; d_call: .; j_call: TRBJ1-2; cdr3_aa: CAWSGTDSYGYTF; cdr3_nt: TGTGCCTGGAGTGGAACTGACAGTTATGGCTACACCTTC
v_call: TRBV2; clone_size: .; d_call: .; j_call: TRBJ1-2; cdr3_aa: CASRRGQLYGYTF; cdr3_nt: TGTGCCAGCAGGAGGGGACAACTCTATGGCTACACCTTC
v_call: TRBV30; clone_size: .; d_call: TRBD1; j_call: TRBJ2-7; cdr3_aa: CAWSSDRGYEQYF; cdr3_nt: TGTGCCTGGAGTTCGGACAGGGGGTACGAGCAGTACTTC
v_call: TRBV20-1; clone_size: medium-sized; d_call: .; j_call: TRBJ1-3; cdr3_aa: CSARETKEGNTIYF; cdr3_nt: TGCAGTGCTAGAGAGACAAAAGAAGGAAACACCATATATTTT
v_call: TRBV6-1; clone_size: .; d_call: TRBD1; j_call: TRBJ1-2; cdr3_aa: CASSVGTGPYGYTF; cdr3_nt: TGTGCCAGCAGCGTCGGGACAGGGCCCTATGGCTACACCTTC
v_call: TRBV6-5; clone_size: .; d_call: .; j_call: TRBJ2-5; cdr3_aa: CASSYRQGLETQYF; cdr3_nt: TGTGCCAGCAGTTATCGCCAGGGCTTGGAGACCCAGTACTTC
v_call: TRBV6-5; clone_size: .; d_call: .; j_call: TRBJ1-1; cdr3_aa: CASSYRRVTEAFF; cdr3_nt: TGTGCCAGCAGTTACCGTAGGGTGACTGAAGCTTTCTTT
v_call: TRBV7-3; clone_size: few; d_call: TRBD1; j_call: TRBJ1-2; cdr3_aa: CASSSSGTGDYGYTF; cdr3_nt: TGTGCCAGCAGCTCCTCCGGGACAGGGGACTATGGCTACACCTTC
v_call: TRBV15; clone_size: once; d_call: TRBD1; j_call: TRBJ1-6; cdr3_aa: CATSIGTGAPLHF; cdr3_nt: TGTGCCACCAGCATTGGGACAGGGGCACCCCTCCACTTT
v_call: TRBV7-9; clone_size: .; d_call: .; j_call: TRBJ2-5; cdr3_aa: CASSAKETQYF; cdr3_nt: TGTGCCAGCAGCGCAAAAGAGACCCAGTACTTC
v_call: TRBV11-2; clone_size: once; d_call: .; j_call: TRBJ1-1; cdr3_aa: CASSLGAQNTEAFF; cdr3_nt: TGTGCCAGCAGCTTAGGGGCTCAGAACACTGAAGCTTTCTTT
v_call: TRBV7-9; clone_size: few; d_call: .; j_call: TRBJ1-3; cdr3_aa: CASSFLNYGNTIYF; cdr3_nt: TGTGCCAGCAGCTTCTTGAATTATGGAAACACCATATATTTT
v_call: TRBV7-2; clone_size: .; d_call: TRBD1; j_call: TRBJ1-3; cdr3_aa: CASSLPGQGYTIYF; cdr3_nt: TGTGCCAGCAGCTTACCAGGACAGGGCTACACCATATATTTT
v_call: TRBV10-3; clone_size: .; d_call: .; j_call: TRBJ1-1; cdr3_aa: CAISRGESNTEAFF; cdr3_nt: TGTGCCATCTCCAGGGGCGAGAGTAACACTGAAGCTTTCTTT
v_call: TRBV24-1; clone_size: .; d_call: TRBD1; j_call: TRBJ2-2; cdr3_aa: CATSDPGTGTTGELFF; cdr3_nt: TGTGCCACCAGTGACCCCGGGACAGGGACCACCGGGGAGCTGTTTTTT
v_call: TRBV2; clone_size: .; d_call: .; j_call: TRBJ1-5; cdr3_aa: CASSVRGWPQHF; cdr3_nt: TGTGCCAGCAGTGTTCGCGGGTGGCCCCAGCATTTT
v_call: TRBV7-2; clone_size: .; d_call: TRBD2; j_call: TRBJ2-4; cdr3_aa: CASSPAPSGGAGWAKNIQYF; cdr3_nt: TGTGCCAGCAGCCCCGCCCCTAGCGGGGGGGCTGGGTGGGCCAAAAACATTCAGTACTTC
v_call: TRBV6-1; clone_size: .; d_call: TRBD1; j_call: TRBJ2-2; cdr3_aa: CASSTDRQGKGTGELFF; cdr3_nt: TGTGCCAGCAGTACAGACCGACAGGGGAAAGGCACCGGGGAGCTGTTTTTT
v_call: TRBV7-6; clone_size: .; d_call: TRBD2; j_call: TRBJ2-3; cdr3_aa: CASSLRMGTSTPPDTDTQYF; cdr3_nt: TGTGCCAGCAGCTTACGCATGGGGACTAGTACCCCCCCTGACACAGATACGCAGTATTTT